This T cell receptor beta chain was documented in a study of cytomegalovirus exposure and HLA in healthy donors (dated 2017 in TCRdb). About the full investigation: According to an earlier analysis of several hundred of the donors, about 179 million T cells yielded some 110 million unique TCR beta sequences and around 280 Gb of sequence data. Among about 360 genotyped donors of the cohort, an average of 235,054 unique TCR beta nucleotide sequences were sequenced per donor, roughly 18% of them non-productive. Roughly five DR-DQ haplotypes were handled as single units for association and clustering because linkage in the cohort was strong. A later analysis re-examined previously published TCR beta repertoires from hundreds of donors and added high-resolution HLA genotyping to investigate patterns of TCR occurrence. Alongside the repertoire data, information on donor age, sex, ethnicity and CMV serostatus was compiled. Typing coverage differed by locus: A, B, C, DRB1 and DQB1 were typed in about 620-630 donors, DQA1 in 522, DPA1 in 600 to 610, and DPB1 in just under 490. All discovery cohort repertoires had been generated using a single sequencing platform. Roughly 300 gigabases of sequencing data and 70 million to 100 million unique TCR sequences made up an early release that covered some 640 HLA-typed donors. An earlier analysis of 587 of the donors used high-throughput TCR beta sequencing to judge whether each TCR beta V gene segment behaved as functional or pseudogenic. In addition to the first cohort of 666 subjects, a separate validation cohort of 120 different subjects was used. In the later analysis, no new phenotypic data were used to find candidate immune exposures; instead, reliance was placed on TCR beta sequences and their occurrence across donors. Genome-wide SNP genotypes for about three fifths of the roughly 700 donors were used in a later genetic analysis, which treated that subset as a discovery cohort. The study profiled the T cell repertoires of about 640 subjects by immunosequencing and related them to cytomegalovirus serostatus. Both class I and class II loci were covered by HLA typing, at four-digit resolution. Among the roughly 390 genotyped donors, around 81% belonged to the genetic ancestry cluster associated with self-reported Caucasian donors. The study combined high-throughput TCR immunosequencing, statistical association of individual TCRs with disease status, and machine learning to predict cytomegalovirus infection status. The aim of the study was to test whether cataloging public T cell receptors could identify signatures of past pathogen exposure.

Broad study findings and their caveats: Correlated functional status among segregating V segments might reflect linkage disequilibrium, but an unknown experimental factor could not be ruled out. An earlier analysis of around 500 of the donors showed that most TCR beta V segments appeared in productive rearrangements either about 90% or about 30% of the time, which broadly matched IMGT annotations. According to a later analysis, parvovirus B19, influenza, CMV and Epstein-Barr virus appeared linked to several top co-occurrence clusters. A later genetic analysis associated a missense DCLRE1C variant with V-gene and J-gene trimming of TCR beta chains, and an independent cohort replicated the association. This cohort had only TCR beta chains sequenced, and the lack of alpha or paired-chain data limited which features could be detected. For the cohort, immune exposure information was limited to CMV serostatus. In a later analysis, around 17,000 TCR beta sequences were associated with specific HLA alleles at a false discovery rate of 0.05. Assigning TCR associations to individual alleles was difficult when HLA alleles, especially DR and DQ, strongly co-occurred. The presence/absence analyses assumed that sequencing depth was roughly uniform across donors, and that assumption may not be true. A cluster of highly shared sequence variants was judged likely to be a technical artifact of the sequencing pipeline. A further reported finding was that TCR beta sequences accurately predicted the HLA-A and HLA-B alleles for most subjects in the first cohort. The authors suggested that the approach could potentially be generalized to other disease states and immunological phenotypes. Because the 87-base-pair reads could not distinguish some IMGT-functional V segments, including TRBV6-2 and TRBV6-3, those segments were excluded. A later analysis found that TCR association rates varied across HLA loci, with DRB1 alleles showing the most associated TCRs and HLA-C alleles the fewest. In vitro tests confirmed that a few of the cytomegalovirus-associated TCR beta chains recognize cytomegalovirus antigens. In a later analysis, HLA-associated TCR beta chains showed more clonal expansion and lower generation probabilities than non-associated chains that were equally common. According to a later genetic analysis, donors in an Asian-associated ancestry cluster had fewer N-insertions in productive TCRs than the approximately 630-donor mean. The study listed approximately 150 TCR beta chains as associated with cytomegalovirus. In both the original and validation cohorts, the classifier was reported to diagnose cytomegalovirus status with high specificity and sensitivity. Because counts were too low, roughly 17 rarely observed V segments, including chromosome 9 orphons, were left out of the earlier analysis of 500 to 650 of the donors. Most TCR sequences were seen in very few donors, while some public TCRs were found in many individuals. Most CMV-associated TCR beta chains appeared to be HLA-restricted in a later analysis, and the HLA associations seemed to be driven largely by CMV exposure. Because some donors lacked HLA typing at each locus, the association tests relied only on the typed subset.

Worth noting for this clone: Its antigen is unknown. Within one base of it there is no much larger clone, and no base qualities were kept.

Deletion took 3 bases off V and 8 bases off J, with a span of 12 bases between the germline ends. The CDR3 runs 13 residues from the cysteine to the phenylalanine. Only CDR3 DNA remains: 39 bases, in frame from the first base. The germline V gene specifies MNHNS as CDR1 and SASEGT as CDR2. To prepare the library, the immunoSEQ multiplex PCR assay was applied. For the multiplex PCR, a mixture combining 60 forward primers for TCR Vbeta segments and 13 reverse primers for TCR Jbeta segments was used. The CDR3 region of rearranged TCR beta genes was amplified from genomic DNA by a multiplex PCR assay. Amplified TCR beta libraries were sequenced as 87-base-pair reads on the Illumina HiSeq System. The authors' analysis ran thus. A later analysis counted tens of millions of unique TCR beta chains across the 666 repertoires, and some 11 million of these chains were shared by at least two donors. A nearest-neighbor algorithm error-corrected the raw reads and collapsed the reads into unique sequences, merging closely related sequences to remove PCR and sequencing errors. V, D and J gene segments were assigned by aligning CDR3 sequences to IMGT reference sequences. For a sequence to be retained, a match of at least six nucleotides to both a V gene segment and a J gene segment was required. Rearrangements were classified as productive when the CDR3 lacked stop codons and remained in frame with V and J, and all other rearrangements were classified as non-productive. Following IMGT convention, CDR3 was defined as the stretch from the second conserved V-encoded cysteine up to the conserved J-encoded phenylalanine. Sequences without an unambiguous match to a single V gene segment were excluded from the earlier analysis of a few hundred of the donors. In an earlier analysis of 450 to 700 of the donors, V segments were called functional above 56.7% productive rearrangements and were called segregating when the between-donor standard deviation exceeded 5%. A statistical classification framework was built to diagnose cytomegalovirus status from the catalog of TCR beta chain sequences. A later analysis assigned V and J genes by comparing TCR nucleotide sequences with IMGT/GENE-DB human TR gene sequences. Using the TCRdist pipeline, a later analysis assigned CDR3 sequences along with most-parsimonious VDJ recombination scenarios. In a later analysis, each TCR beta chain was defined by its CDR3 amino acid sequence together with its V-gene family, and reads lacking a unique V-gene family were excluded. A later analysis removed 500 to 650 highly shared, low-generation-probability nucleotide sequences to deal with suspected cross-contamination and a sequencing artifact. In a later analysis, a clonal expansion index for each public chain was calculated from normalized within-repertoire ranks of inferred template counts. Generation probabilities in a later analysis came from a VDJ recombination model fitted to out-of-frame rearrangements, and those results were checked against IGoR. In a later analysis, TCR-TCR, TCR-HLA and TCR-CMV co-occurrence was scored with hypergeometric tests, and a repertoire-size bias correction was applied to TCR pairs. A later analysis estimated false discovery rates by permuting HLA or CMV assignments 20 times. In a later analysis, co-occurring TCRs were grouped using DBSCAN, and TCRdist sequence similarity was added for clustering within HLA-allele-positive subsets. Repertoires with fewer than 30,000 or more than 120,000 public chains, plus five repertoires with anomalous nucleotide sharing, were excluded from co-occurrence clustering. Held by TCRdb, this immuneACCESS table contains in-frame sequences only and omits some clones. Under half of the omission traces to an unresolved V gene where checked; the cause of the rest is unknown. The DNA was the basis for D and trimming; V, J and clone size are from that table. In all, the sample holds some 130,000 clones, and approximately 10% of those were seen once. The ten top clones hold roughly 7% of the sample.

The cohort comprised around 700 healthy bone marrow donors. At the time of sampling, all cohort members were nominally healthy, though unrecorded immune exposures were likely present. The donor tested CMV seropositive and was one of the 289 seropositive cohort members. A peripheral blood sample was provided by each donor, and peripheral blood mononuclear cells were used for TCR beta sequencing. Genomic DNA was extracted from the blood cell samples with the Qiagen DNeasy Blood Extraction Kit. The chain is encoded by TRBV6-1 joined to TRBJ2-3; D gene: possibly TRBD1, on 5 matching bases. The receptor comes from a woman in her thirties or forties in good health and CMV-seropositive. What was sequenced was PBMCs. The sequenced DNA is TGTGCCAGCAGTGAGATGGGGCAGGGTACGCAGTATTTT. It specifies CASSEMGQGTQYF.